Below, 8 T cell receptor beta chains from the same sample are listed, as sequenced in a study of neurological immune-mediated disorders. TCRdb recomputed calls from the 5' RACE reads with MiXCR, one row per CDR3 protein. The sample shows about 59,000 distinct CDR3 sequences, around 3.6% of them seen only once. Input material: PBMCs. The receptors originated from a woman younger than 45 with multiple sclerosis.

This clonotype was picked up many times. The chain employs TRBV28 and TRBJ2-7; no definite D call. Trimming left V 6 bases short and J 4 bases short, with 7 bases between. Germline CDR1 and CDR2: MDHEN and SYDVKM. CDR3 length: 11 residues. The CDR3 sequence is CASRQNYEQYF. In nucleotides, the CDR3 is TGTGCCAGCAGACAGAATTACGAGCAGTACTTC.

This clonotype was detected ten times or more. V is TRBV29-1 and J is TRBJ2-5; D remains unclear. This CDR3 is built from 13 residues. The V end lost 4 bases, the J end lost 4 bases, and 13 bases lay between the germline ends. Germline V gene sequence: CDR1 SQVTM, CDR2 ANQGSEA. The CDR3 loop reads CSVAPPWGETQYF. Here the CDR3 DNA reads TGCAGCGTTGCTCCGCCTTGGGGAGAGACCCAGTACTTC.

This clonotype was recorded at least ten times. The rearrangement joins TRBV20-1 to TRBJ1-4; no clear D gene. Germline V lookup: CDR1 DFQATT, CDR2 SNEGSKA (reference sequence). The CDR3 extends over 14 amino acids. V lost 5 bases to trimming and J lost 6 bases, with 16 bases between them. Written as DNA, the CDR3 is TGCAGTGCTCCTCGGACGGAAGGAGATGAAAAACTGTTTTTT. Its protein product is CSAPRTEGDEKLFF.

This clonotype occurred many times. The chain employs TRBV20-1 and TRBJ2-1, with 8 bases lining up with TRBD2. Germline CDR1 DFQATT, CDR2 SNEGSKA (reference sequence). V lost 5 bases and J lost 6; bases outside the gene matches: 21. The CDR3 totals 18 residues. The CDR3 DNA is TGCAGTGCTCCCCCCCAAAAACCGGGACTAGTAACGCGCAATGAGCAGTTCTTC. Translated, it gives CSAPPQKPGLVTRNEQFF.

CDR3 protein: CASSLARASGGYNEQFF. The CDR3 DNA sequence: TGTGCCAGCAGCTTAGCGCGGGCTAGCGGGGGATACAATGAGCAGTTCTTC. The rearrangement uses TRBV7-2 and TRBJ2-1, with TRBD2 matching 10 bases. CDR1 is SGHTA and CDR2 is FQGNSA in the germline V gene. With 0 bases clipped from V and 4 bases from J, the junction kept 6 bases outside the gene matches. The CDR3 is 17 amino acids. Variable domain in full (rest from reference TRBV7-2 and TRBJ2-1): GAGVSQSPSNKVTEKGKDVELRCDPISGHTALYWYRQSLGQGLEFLIYFQGNSAPDKSGLPSDRFSAERTGGSVSTLTIQRTQQEDSAVYLCASSLARASGGYNEQFFGPGTRLTVL.

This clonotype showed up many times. This CDR3 is CASCPTWGMETQYF. The CDR3 DNA follows: TGTGCCAGCTGCCCCACCTGGGGCATGGAGACCCAGTACTTC. This chain connects TRBV6-1 to TRBJ2-5; maybe TRBD1 (5 bases). CDR1 MNHNS and CDR2 SASEGT come from the germline V gene. Trimming took 8 bases from V and 5 from J, leaving 18 bases between them. The CDR3 runs to 14 residues.

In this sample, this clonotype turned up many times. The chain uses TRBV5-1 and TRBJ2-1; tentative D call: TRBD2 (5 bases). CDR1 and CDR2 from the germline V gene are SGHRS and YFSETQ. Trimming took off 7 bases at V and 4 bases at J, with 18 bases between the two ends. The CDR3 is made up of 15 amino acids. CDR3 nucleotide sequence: TGCGCCAGCTCCCGAGGGAGCGATATGTACAATGAGCAGTTCTTC. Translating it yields CASSRGSDMYNEQFF.

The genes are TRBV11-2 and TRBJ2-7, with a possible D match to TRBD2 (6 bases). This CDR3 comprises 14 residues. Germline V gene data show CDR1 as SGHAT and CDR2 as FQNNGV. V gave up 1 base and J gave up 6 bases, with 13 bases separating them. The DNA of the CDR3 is TGTGCCAGCAGCTTAGCTAGCGCCGCGGGCGAGCAGTACTTC. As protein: CASSLASAAGEQYF.